These 21 T cell receptor beta chains were all obtained from the same sample, sequenced in a study of cytomegalovirus exposure and HLA in healthy donors. TCRdb keeps only in-frame clones here, not all; method: immunoSEQ multiplex PCR. Of approximately 120,000 clones in the sample, 80% to 90% are singletons; the top ten hold 1.1%. The sequenced sample consisted of PBMCs. The receptors derive from a woman aged 18 to 35 in good health and CMV-seronegative.

V gene TRBV14 combines with J gene TRBJ2-7; D gene unclear. The V gene lost 3 bases and the J gene lost 3 bases, with 9 bases spanning the gap. The CDR3 sequence is 13 residues long. CDR1 SGHDN and CDR2 FVKESK come from the germline V gene. DNA of the CDR3: TGTGCCAGCAGCCATGTACTGTACTACGAGCAGTACTTC. Its protein product is CASSHVLYYEQYF.

This rearrangement joins TRBV28 to TRBJ2-1; 7 bases align to TRBD2. Trimming took 4 bases from V and 6 from J; bases not matched to a gene: 12. The germline V gene has CDR1 MDHEN and CDR2 SYDVKM. The CDR3 runs to 16 residues. This chain's CDR3 is CASSSTLATRPNEQFF. The DNA for the CDR3 is TGTGCCAGCAGTTCAACACTAGCGACTAGGCCCAATGAGCAGTTCTTC.

The chain couples TRBV19 to TRBJ2-1, with TRBD2 matching 11 bases. Germline trimming cut 6 bases from V and 8 bases from J; bases unmatched to any gene: 9. Germline CDR1 and CDR2: LNHDA and SQIVND (reference sequence). The CDR3 totals 15 residues. CDR3 coding DNA: TGTGCCAGTAGGTTTACTAGCGGGGGCCCGTATGAGCAGTTCTTC. It yields the protein CASRFTSGGPYEQFF.

V usage is TRBV30 and J usage is TRBJ1-1, with 7 bases lining up with TRBD1. Per the germline V gene, CDR1 is GTSNPN and CDR2 is SVGIG (reference sequence). The CDR3 is 16 residues long. Trimming at V came to 7 bases and at J to 1 base, leaving 15 bases not matched to a gene. CDR3 loop: CALRDSRLMKNTEAFF. CDR3 nucleotide sequence: TGTGCCTTAAGGGACAGCCGACTTATGAAGAACACTGAAGCTTTCTTT.

The chain employs TRBV6-5 and TRBJ1-6; 9 positions match TRBD1. CDR1 and CDR2 from the germline V gene are MNHEY and SVGAGI. The length of the CDR3 is 13 residues. Trimming cost V 6 bases and J 7 bases; bases outside gene matches: 1. The DNA for the CDR3 is TGTGCCAGCAGGGGACAGGGAAATTCACCCCTCCACTTT. Translating gives CASRGQGNSPLHF.

The chain links TRBV27 to TRBJ2-3, with D perhaps matching TRBD1 (5 bases). The CDR3 is made up of 15 amino acids. V lost 6 bases and J 0 bases, leaving 13 bases between the germline ends. From germline, CDR1 is MNHEY and CDR2 SMNVEV (reference sequence). CDR3 bases: TGTGCCAGCAGAGACGGACACCTTAGCACAGATACGCAGTATTTT. Residues: CASRDGHLSTDTQYF.

The chain combines TRBV5-4 with TRBJ1-1; D gene ambiguous. Per germline, CDR1 SGHNT and CDR2 YYREEE (reference sequence). Trimming left V 2 bases short and J 1 base short, with 18 bases between. The length of the CDR3 is 17 residues. The CDR3 is CASSLVGFFVANTEAFF. CDR3 DNA sequence: TGTGCCAGCAGCTTAGTAGGATTCTTTGTAGCGAACACTGAAGCTTTCTTT.

This chain links TRBV10-2 with TRBJ1-2; 7 bases align to TRBD1. Looked up from germline, CDR1 is WSHSY and CDR2 is SAAADI. Losses at the gene ends were 5 bases for V and 3 bases for J; bases not matched to a gene: 3. This CDR3 region has 13 residues. For the CDR3, the DNA is TGCGCCAGCAGTCACAGGGGAGACTATGGCTACACCTTC. This codes for CASSHRGDYGYTF.

The chain links TRBV28 to TRBJ1-1, with TRBD1 matching over 10 bases. Per germline, CDR1 MDHEN and CDR2 SYDVKM. After removal of 3 bases from V and 0 bases from J, the junction contained 1 base not matched to a gene. This CDR3 spans 15 amino acids. DNA for the CDR3: TGTGCCAGCAGTTTGGGACAGGGGATGAACACTGAAGCTTTCTTT. It yields the protein CASSLGQGMNTEAFF. The full variable domain, in which reference TRBV28 and TRBJ1-1 provide the parts outside the CDR3, is DVKVTQSSRYLVKRTGEKVFLECVQDMDHENMFWYRQDPGLGLRLIYFSYDVKMKEKGDIPEGYSVSREKKERFSLILESASTNQTSMYLCASSLGQGMNTEAFFGQGTRLTVV.

This rearrangement joins TRBV19 to TRBJ1-2; TRBD1 agrees at 7 bases. The V segment lost 7 bases and the J segment 7 bases; nucleotides outside the gene matches: 6. This CDR3 spans 12 amino acids. CDR1 is LNHDA, CDR2 SQIVND, per germline (reference sequence). As DNA, the CDR3 is TGTGCCAGTAAGGACAGGACCGGTGGCTACACCTTC. Amino acids: CASKDRTGGYTF.

The CDR3, as DNA: TGTGCCGGACCGGCCCGGGATTCGAATGAGCAGTTCTTC. Its translation is CAGPARDSNEQFF. This sequence joins TRBV30 and TRBJ2-1; D is perhaps TRBD2 (5 bases). Germline CDR1 and CDR2: GTSNPN and SVGIG (reference sequence). V was pared by 8 bases and J by 7 bases, with 18 bases between. The CDR3 consists of 13 residues.

This sequence joins TRBV28 and TRBJ2-7; tentatively, D is TRBD1 (6 bases). V was cut by 0 bases and J by 4 bases, with 19 bases left in between. This CDR3 spans 17 amino acids. The germline CDR1 and CDR2 sequences are MDHEN and SYDVKM. CDR3 bases: TGTGCCAGCAGTTTATGGGGGAACAGGGTCTCGGGGTACGAGCAGTACTTC. This codes for CASSLWGNRVSGYEQYF.

The chain is built from TRBV28 and TRBJ2-1; 7 bases match TRBD2. With 2 bases clipped from V and 5 bases from J, the junction kept 0 bases outside the gene matches. Looked up from germline, CDR1 is MDHEN and CDR2 is SYDVKM. The CDR3 runs to 13 residues. CDR3: CASSLRGDNEQFF. DNA of the CDR3: TGTGCCAGCAGTTTACGGGGGGACAATGAGCAGTTCTTC.

This clone has a single count. The chain couples TRBV11-3 to TRBJ2-1; 9 bases are shared with TRBD2. V dropped 5 bases and J dropped 10; count of bases not matched to a gene: 6. The germline CDR1 and CDR2 sequences are SGHNT and YENEEA. CDR3 length: 13 amino acids. CDR3 DNA sequence: TGTGCCAGCAGCAGGCGGGGGGGCCGAGAGCAGTTCTTC. Translation: CASSRRGGREQFF.

V usage is TRBV7-9 and J usage is TRBJ2-2; TRBD1 might be the D (5 bases). Germline-derived CDR1 and CDR2 are SEHNR and FQNEAQ (reference sequence). The CDR3 is 16 amino acids. V lost 5 bases and J lost 3, with 16 bases in between. DNA of the CDR3: TGTGCCAGCAGCCCTCCTGAGACAGAGGACACCGGGGAGCTGTTTTTT. Amino acids: CASSPPETEDTGELFF.

V and J are TRBV6-1 and TRBJ1-2; D unresolved. With 1 base removed from V and 8 bases from J, the gap between germline ends came to 11 bases. The germline V gene has CDR1 MNHNS and CDR2 SASEGT. The CDR3 length is 13 residues. The CDR3 nucleotides read TGTGCCAGCAGTGAAGTGCCAGAAGTAGGCTACACCTTC. Translating it yields CASSEVPEVGYTF.

The chain carries TRBV9 and TRBJ2-5, with TRBD2 identical over 7 bases. Per germline, CDR1 SGDLS and CDR2 YYNGEE. The J segment lost 2 bases and the V segment lost 0 bases, leaving 4 bases of the junction unmatched. The CDR3 totals 15 residues. The DNA for the CDR3 is TGTGCCAGCAGCGTAGTGTGGGGGGGGCAAGAGACCCAGTACTTC. Protein product: CASSVVWGGQETQYF.

The CDR3 sequence: CAWSVGLGDFVHYNEQFF. The CDR3, as DNA: TGTGCCTGGAGTGTTGGATTGGGGGACTTTGTCCACTACAATGAGCAGTTCTTC. The V and J genes are TRBV30 and TRBJ2-1, with a tentative D call TRBD2 (6 bases). The length of the CDR3 is 18 residues. V was clipped by 0 bases and J by 3 bases, with 21 bases between them. Germline CDR1 and CDR2: GTSNPN and SVGIG (reference sequence).

The gene calls are TRBV10-1 and TRBJ1-5; maybe TRBD1 (5 bases). Germline assignment: CDR1 WNHNN and CDR2 SYGVQD (reference sequence). The V gene lost 3 bases and the J gene lost 0 bases, with 12 bases spanning the gap. This CDR3 contains 16 residues. CDR3 sequence reads: CASSDGAGFSNQPQHF. The CDR3, as DNA: TGCGCCAGCAGTGATGGGGCAGGTTTTAGCAATCAGCCCCAGCATTTT.

The V gene is TRBV6-5, the J gene TRBJ2-7, with D tentatively TRBD1 (6 bases). From germline, CDR1 is MNHEY and CDR2 SVGAGI. This CDR3 comprises 11 residues. The V and J ends lost 6 bases and 13 bases respectively, with 16 bases between them. CDR3 coding DNA: TGTGCCAGCAGGTTAGGGGACAAGGCCTACTTC. Protein: CASRLGDKAYF.

The CDR3 is CAWRSTDRGYGYTF. CDR3 nucleotide sequence: TGTGCCTGGAGGTCTACGGACAGGGGTTATGGCTACACCTTC. The chain has TRBV30 and TRBJ1-2; 9 bases match TRBD1. The J segment lost 5 bases and the V segment lost 3 bases, leaving 7 bases of the junction unmatched. CDR3 length: 14 amino acids. Germline V lookup: CDR1 GTSNPN, CDR2 SVGIG (reference sequence).